These 14 T cell receptor beta chains were sequenced from one sample in a study of CD8+ T cells in alopecia areata. In each case, RNA was isolated and then reverse transcribed into cDNA as the sequencing template. Generated by immunoSEQ multiplex PCR, the TCRdb table keeps only in-frame clones and is missing some. The sample lists about 2,600 clones; around 65% were seen once. Source material: skin. These receptors were taken from a human donor in good health.

V gene TRBV10-2 combines with J gene TRBJ2-7; 10 bases are shared with TRBD2. The J segment lost 2 bases and the V segment lost 4 bases, leaving 5 bases of the junction unmatched. The CDR3 covers 15 residues. Germline V gene sequence: CDR1 WSHSY, CDR2 SAAADI. CDR3 sequence reads: CASSASGGAAYEQYF. The CDR3 DNA reads TGCGCCAGCAGTGCAAGCGGGGGGGCTGCCTACGAGCAGTACTTC.

CDR3 in amino acids: CASSLSPSTDTQYF. Here the CDR3 DNA reads TGTGCCAGCAGCTTATCCCCTAGCACAGATACGCAGTATTTT. The chain couples TRBV7-6 to TRBJ2-3; D gene unclear. CDR1 and CDR2 from the germline V gene are SGHVS and FNYEAQ. The length of the CDR3 is 14 residues. The V end was cut by 2 bases, the J end by 0 bases, with 6 bases between. Full variable domain (rest looked up from reference TRBV7-6 and TRBJ2-3): GAGVSQSPRYKVTKRGQDVALRCDPISGHVSLYWYRQALGQGPEFLTYFNYEAQQDKSGLPNDRFSAERPEGSISTLTIQRTEQRDSAMYRCASSLSPSTDTQYFGPGTRLTVL.

This chain joins TRBV2 and TRBJ1-5; D is unresolved. The CDR3 has 12 residues. Per germline, CDR1 SNHLY and CDR2 FYNNEI. The germline V and J ends were trimmed by 2 bases and 4 bases, with 3 bases remaining between them. This chain's CDR3 is CASSEINQPQHF. The CDR3, as DNA: TGTGCCAGCAGTGAAATAAATCAGCCCCAGCATTTT.

This clone was recorded only once. The gene calls are TRBV1 and TRBJ2-5. TRBV1 is assigned pseudogene status. The CDR3 sequence is 18 residues long. CDR3 in DNA: TGCACCAGCAGCCAAGAAGTGAGGGCGGACACGCAACAAGAGACCCAGTACTTC. It yields the protein CTSSQEVRADTQQETQYF.

The V call is TRBV14, the J call TRBJ2-1, with a tentative D call TRBD1 (6 bases). The CDR3 loop spans 14 amino acids. V lost 5 bases and J lost 0, with 8 bases in between. The germline V gene has CDR1 SGHDN and CDR2 FVKESK. CDR3 sequence (DNA): TGTGCCAGCAGCACAGGGAGCTCCTACAATGAGCAGTTCTTC. Translated: CASSTGSSYNEQFF. Full variable domain (outside the CDR3, taken from reference TRBV14 and TRBJ2-1): EAGVTQFPSHSVIEKGQTVTLRCDPISGHDNLYWYRRVMGKEIKFLLHFVKESKQDESGMPNNRFLAERTGGTYSTLKVQPAELEDSGVYFCASSTGSSYNEQFFGPGTRLTVL.

The rearrangement links TRBV5-1 to TRBJ2-3; TRBD2 aligns across 7 bases. The trim removed 4 bases at V and 7 bases at J, leaving 9 bases unmatched. The CDR3 has 14 residues. Germline values: CDR1 SGHRS, CDR2 YFSETQ. CDR3 region: CASSPGTTVNTQYF. As DNA, the CDR3 is TGCGCCAGCAGCCCCGGGACTACGGTAAATACGCAGTATTTT. The whole variable domain, filled in from reference TRBV5-1 and TRBJ2-3, reads KAGVTQTPRYLIKTRGQQVTLSCSPISGHRSVSWYQQTPGQGLQFLFEYFSETQRNKGNFPGRFSGRQFSNSRSEMNVSTLELGDSALYLCASSPGTTVNTQYFGPGTRLTVL.

The chain uses TRBV7-9 and TRBJ2-1; 10 nucleotides agree with TRBD1. The J segment lost 6 bases and the V segment lost 4 bases, leaving 9 bases of the junction unmatched. Looked up from germline, CDR1 is SEHNR and CDR2 is FQNEAQ (reference sequence). CDR3 length equals 16 residues. CDR3 sequence: CASSSWTGGLRNEQFF. Here the CDR3 DNA reads TGTGCCAGCAGCTCCTGGACAGGGGGACTACGCAATGAGCAGTTCTTC.

This chain links TRBV7-4 with TRBJ2-3, with D possibly TRBD2 on 5 matching bases. This CDR3 comprises 18 residues. V lost 6 bases and J 0 bases, leaving 22 bases between the germline ends. CDR1 and CDR2 (germline): SGHVT, SQSDAQ. CDR3 region: CASRLFLLGFYSTDTQYF. In DNA, the CDR3 is TGTGCCAGCAGGCTCTTCCTACTAGGGTTTTACAGCACAGATACGCAGTATTTT.

This clone was counted only a few times. The rearrangement joins TRBV27 to TRBJ1-1; TRBD1 aligns across 9 bases. Germline values: CDR1 MNHEY, CDR2 SMNVEV (reference sequence). The CDR3 is made up of 16 amino acids. V shed 5 bases, J shed 0 bases, and the junction held 7 bases outside the gene matches. CDR3 sequence reads: CASSPDRGILNTEAFF. In DNA form, the CDR3 reads TGTGCCAGCAGTCCTGACAGGGGGATATTGAACACTGAAGCTTTCTTT.

CDR3 amino acids: CAISALLRGRTGELFF. Here the CDR3 DNA reads TGTGCCATCAGTGCCCTCCTCAGGGGGCGGACCGGGGAGCTGTTTTTT. The rearrangement uses TRBV10-3 and TRBJ2-2; 8 bases align to TRBD1. Germline V gene sequence: CDR1 ENHRY, CDR2 SYGVKD. Trimming took 4 bases from V and 5 from J; bases not matched to a gene: 9. There are 16 residues in the CDR3.

The gene calls are TRBV5-1 and TRBJ1-3, with D tentatively TRBD1 (6 bases). Trimming pared 1 base from V and 4 bases from J, leaving 15 bases between. Germline V gene sequence: CDR1 SGHRS, CDR2 YFSETQ. The CDR3 spans 16 residues. CDR3 sequence reads: CASSLTVAGEGNTIYF. CDR3 nucleotides: TGCGCCAGCAGCTTGACCGTGGCAGGGGAAGGAAACACCATATATTTT.

The count of this clone is one. This chain connects TRBV28 to TRBJ2-5, with TRBD1 matching 7 bases. Germline CDR1 is MDHEN and CDR2 is SYDVKM. This CDR3 region has 17 residues. V was clipped by 6 bases and J by 0 bases; unmatched bases: 13. The CDR3 region has the DNA TGTGCCAGCAGCACCCCCAAACAGGGGATAAACCAAGAGACCCAGTACTTC. Protein sequence: CASSTPKQGINQETQYF.

V usage is TRBV7-8 and J usage is TRBJ1-5; D may be TRBD1 (5 bases). The V end was cut by 1 base, the J end by 6 bases, with 22 bases between. The germline V gene encodes CDR1 SGHVS and CDR2 FQNEAQ. The CDR3 has 18 amino acids. Here the CDR3 DNA reads TGTGCCAGCAGCTTAGGGGGGGTAGGCTCTGCGGTGGGTCAGCCCCAGCATTTT. Residues: CASSLGGVGSAVGQPQHF. The whole variable domain, remainder taken from reference TRBV7-8 and TRBJ1-5, is GAGVSQSPRYKVAKRGQDVALRCDPISGHVSLFWYQQALGQGPEFLTYFQNEAQLDKSGLPSDRFFAERPEGSVSTLKIQRTQQEDSAVYLCASSLGGVGSAVGQPQHFGDGTRLSIL.

As for this clone: One end of the junction is discordant with germline, which a read error may explain. The chain joins TRBV6-5 to TRBJ2-7, with D perhaps given as TRBD1 or TRBD2 (5 bases each). CDR1 is MNHEY, CDR2 SVGAGI, per germline. There are 15 residues in the CDR3. CDR3 loop: CVSSRAGGSSYEQYF. CDR3 DNA: TGTGTCAGCAGCCGCGCTGGGGGTAGCTCCTACGAGCAGTACTTC.